This T cell receptor (beta chain) was sequenced during a study of cytomegalovirus exposure and HLA in healthy donors. Clones were sequenced by immunoSEQ multiplex PCR, and TCRdb holds only the in-frame ones, with some missing. The data hold 220,000 or so clones, with 75% to 95% observed a single time. The germline V gene has CDR1 GTSNPN and CDR2 SVGIG (reference sequence). Losses at the gene ends were 3 bases for V and 5 bases for J; bases not matched to a gene: 6. The CDR3 contains 13 residues. Sequencing was done on a sample of PBMCs. This receptor was identified in a woman aged 18-29 years in good health and CMV-seronegative. The rearrangement joins TRBV30 to TRBJ2-5, with 7 bases fitting TRBD2. The CDR3 DNA reads as TGTGCCTGGAGAGGGACTATCAGGGAGACCCAGTACTTC. Translating gives CAWRGTIRETQYF.